The rows below give T cell receptor beta chains drawn from one sample of a study of blood T cell repertoires in COVID-19. The repertoire was sequenced with immunoSEQ multiplex PCR; TCRdb's copy has only in-frame clones and lacks some. Here the sample spans almost 80,000 clones, around 90% being singletons. The sample comprised peripheral blood. Receptors originate from a woman of 80 years or more with acute or convalescent COVID-19. Both conserved end residues are part of each CDR3. The order of the fields is CDR3 protein, CDR3 DNA, J gene, clone size, CDR3 length, D gene, V gene. D genes are given only for firm matches. Size is stated for part of the rows, as once, few or many counts, or as a class when the clone is expanded.

CASSLEGQGRQKLFF,TGCGCCAGCAGCTTGGAGGGACAGGGGCGACAAAAACTGTTTTTT,TRBJ1-4,-,15,TRBD1,TRBV5-1
CASSLGSLQPQHF,TGTGCCAGCAGCTTGGGGAGTTTGCAGCCCCAGCATTTT,TRBJ1-5,-,13,-,TRBV7-9
CSVVPLAGSTDTQYF,TGCAGCGTTGTTCCGCTAGCGGGAAGCACAGATACGCAGTATTTT,TRBJ2-3,-,15,TRBD2,TRBV29-1
CASGLTGQGLNTEAFF,TGTGCCAGCGGTTTAACGGGACAGGGATTGAACACTGAAGCTTTCTTT,TRBJ1-1,once,16,TRBD1,TRBV2
CASSLARASAEAFF,TGTGCCAGCAGCTTGGCCAGGGCTAGCGCTGAAGCTTTCTTT,TRBJ1-1,-,14,-,TRBV5-5
CASSPQPGLTYNEQFF,TGTGCCAGCAGCCCACAGCCGGGACTAACCTACAATGAGCAGTTCTTC,TRBJ2-1,-,16,TRBD2,TRBV7-2
CASEDRAGNIQYF,TGTGCCAGCGAGGACAGGGCGGGAAACATTCAGTACTTC,TRBJ2-4,once,13,TRBD1,TRBV18
CAVPPGGLTDTQYF,TGTGCTGTTCCCCCGGGGGGGTTAACAGATACGCAGTATTTT,TRBJ2-3,-,14,TRBD2,TRBV7-9
CARSLRTSGTDTQYF,TGTGCCAGAAGCTTGAGGACTAGCGGCACAGATACGCAGTATTTT,TRBJ2-3,-,15,TRBD2,TRBV5-3
CAISELAGGSYEQYF,TGTGCCATCAGTGAGTTAGCGGGAGGCAGCTACGAGCAGTACTTC,TRBJ2-7,few,15,TRBD2,TRBV10-3
CASSAGGSYNEQFF,TGTGCCAGCAGCGCGGGGGGGTCTTACAATGAGCAGTTCTTC,TRBJ2-1,-,14,TRBD2,TRBV6-2/TRBV6-3
CASSYSASGQSYEQYF,TGTGCCAGCAGTTACTCGGCTAGCGGGCAATCCTACGAGCAGTACTTC,TRBJ2-7,few,16,TRBD2,TRBV6-5
CASSEGAANYGYTF,TGTGCCAGCAGTGAAGGGGCAGCCAACTATGGCTACACCTTC,TRBJ1-2,-,14,-,TRBV6-1
CASNQGSSYNEQFF,TGTGCCAGCAACCAAGGGAGTAGCTACAATGAGCAGTTCTTC,TRBJ2-1,-,14,-,TRBV9
CASTRSHLQGNTEAFF,TGTGCCAGTACCAGATCCCACCTTCAGGGGAACACTGAAGCTTTCTTT,TRBJ1-1,-,16,-,TRBV19
CSASPQASGANVLTF,TGCAGTGCTAGTCCCCAGGCCTCTGGGGCCAACGTCCTGACTTTC,TRBJ2-6,-,15,-,TRBV20-1
CASSIGPYGYTF,TGTGCCAGCAGTATTGGGCCCTATGGCTACACCTTC,TRBJ1-2,-,12,-,TRBV25-1
CASSTARPSTDTQYF,TGTGCCAGTAGTACGGCCAGGCCTAGCACAGATACGCAGTATTTT,TRBJ2-3,-,15,-,TRBV19
CASSGTPGQAASYYGYTF,TGTGCCAGCAGTGGGACCCCGGGACAGGCGGCCTCCTACTATGGCTACACCTTC,TRBJ1-2,-,18,TRBD1,TRBV25-1
CASSRGEKLFF,TGTGCCAGCAGCCGGGGTGAAAAACTGTTTTTT,TRBJ1-4,-,11,-,TRBV7-2
CASSVDSSYRGAFF,TGTGCCAGCAGCGTAGACAGTTCCTACAGGGGAGCTTTCTTT,TRBJ1-1,-,14,TRBD1,TRBV9
CASSQEPGELYEQYF,TGTGCCAGCAGCCAAGAACCGGGGGAACTCTACGAGCAGTACTTC,TRBJ2-7,-,15,-,TRBV3-1/TRBV3-2
CSVGGYSYNEQFF,TGCAGCGTTGGCGGATACTCCTACAATGAGCAGTTCTTC,TRBJ2-1,-,13,-,TRBV29-1
CASRVEHLNQPQHF,TGTGCCAGCCGCGTCGAGCATCTCAATCAGCCCCAGCATTTT,TRBJ1-5,-,14,-,TRBV5-8
CASSTRPGGEAFF,TGTGCCAGTAGTACTAGACCAGGGGGTGAAGCTTTCTTT,TRBJ1-1,-,13,TRBD1,TRBV19
CASSQDIGGSTYEQYF,TGTGCCAGCAGCCAAGATATCGGGGGGTCCACCTACGAGCAGTACTTC,TRBJ2-7,once,16,TRBD2,TRBV3-1/TRBV3-2
CAISGMADTEAFF,TGTGCCATCAGTGGGATGGCGGACACTGAAGCTTTCTTT,TRBJ1-1,-,13,-,TRBV10-3
CASSQESAADTQYF,TGCGCCAGCAGCCAAGAGTCGGCGGCTGATACGCAGTATTTT,TRBJ2-3,-,14,-,TRBV4-3
CASSLTGTGNTYGYTF,TGTGCCAGCAGCTTGACAGGGACAGGGAATACCTATGGCTACACCTTC,TRBJ1-2,-,16,TRBD1,TRBV5-6
CASSLTSGGRTDTQYF,TGTGCCAGCAGCTTGACTAGCGGGGGCCGCACAGATACGCAGTATTTT,TRBJ2-3,-,16,TRBD2,TRBV5-6
CASSDQQGRYEKLFF,TGTGCCAGCAGTGACCAACAGGGGAGGTACGAAAAACTGTTTTTT,TRBJ1-4,-,15,TRBD1,TRBV6-6
CASSPIGGYEQYF,TGTGCCAGCAGCCCAATCGGGGGCTACGAGCAGTACTTC,TRBJ2-7,-,13,-,TRBV5-4
CASSSRTSVGADTQYF,TGTGCCAGCAGCTCAAGGACTAGCGTTGGGGCAGATACGCAGTATTTT,TRBJ2-3,-,16,TRBD2,TRBV7-2
CASRLDRGGYTF,TGTGCCAGCAGGCTTGACAGGGGAGGCTACACCTTC,TRBJ1-2,-,12,TRBD1,TRBV12-3/TRBV12-4
CASSPNTGDRALYGYTF,TGTGCCAGCTCACCAAACACGGGGGACAGGGCACTCTATGGCTACACCTTC,TRBJ1-2,-,17,TRBD1,TRBV18
CAISSTPGGFNSPLHF,TGTGCCATCTCAAGTACGCCGGGGGGGTTTAATTCACCCCTCCACTTT,TRBJ1-6,-,16,-,TRBV7-8
CASSQVIAGGRSETQYF,TGTGCCAGCAGCCAAGTGATAGCGGGGGGGCGGTCGGAGACCCAGTACTTC,TRBJ2-5,-,17,TRBD2,TRBV4-2
CASRGTDHGYTF,TGTGCCAGCCGCGGGACGGACCATGGCTACACCTTC,TRBJ1-2,-,12,-,TRBV6-5
CASSARRGADTGELFF,TGTGCCAGCAGCGCCCGTAGAGGAGCGGACACCGGGGAGCTGTTTTTT,TRBJ2-2,-,16,-,TRBV9
CASSLGTGQINSPLHF,TGTGCCAGCTCGCTCGGGACAGGCCAAATAAATTCACCCCTCCACTTT,TRBJ1-6,-,16,TRBD1,TRBV18
CASSSLEREQFF,TGCGCCAGCAGCTCCCTAGAGAGGGAGCAGTTCTTC,TRBJ2-1,-,12,-,TRBV5-1
CASRGAGLTYEQYF,TGTGCCAGCAGGGGGGCAGGTCTTACCTACGAGCAGTACTTC,TRBJ2-7,-,14,-,TRBV27
CASSLSSGREKLFF,TGTGCCAGCAGTTTATCTTCAGGGCGGGAAAAACTGTTTTTT,TRBJ1-4,-,14,-,TRBV27
CASSLGGEAFF,TGTGCCAGCAGCTTAGGCGGTGAAGCTTTCTTT,TRBJ1-1,few,11,-,TRBV13
CASSPGGGRFSGNTIYF,TGTGCCAGCAGCCCGGGGGGGGGACGGTTCTCTGGAAACACCATATATTTT,TRBJ1-3,-,17,-,TRBV5-4
CASSTLPFSGAGANVLTF,TGTGCCAGCAGTACCTTACCTTTCAGCGGGGCTGGGGCCAACGTCCTGACTTTC,TRBJ2-6,-,18,TRBD2,TRBV27
CASSDRDRGYSPLHF,TGTGCCAGCAGCGACCGGGACAGGGGGTATTCACCCCTCCACTTT,TRBJ1-6,-,15,TRBD1,TRBV11-2
CASSLTLRTGYNEQFF,TGTGCCAGCAGCCTTACCCTCCGGACGGGATACAATGAGCAGTTCTTC,TRBJ2-1,-,16,-,TRBV7-9
CASSQLGGSGNTIYF,TGTGCCAGCAGCCAACTAGGGGGCTCTGGAAACACCATATATTTT,TRBJ1-3,-,15,-,TRBV3-1/TRBV3-2